This entry is about one T cell receptor (beta chain). The sample comes from a study of control samples from healthy donors and cancer patients. The protocol was immunoSEQ multiplex PCR, while the TCRdb copy is restricted to in-frame clones and leaves out a portion. The sample shows about 65,000 clones, about nine tenths of them seen only once. The CDR3 totals 16 residues. V was cut by 0 bases and J by 0 bases, with 7 bases left in between. Germline lookup yields CDR1 SGHRS and CDR2 YFSETQ. This sequence originates from a woman between 45 and 65 years old with colorectal cancer. The V and J genes are TRBV5-1 and TRBJ2-6; unclear D gene. Source material: PBMCs. CDR3 in DNA: TGCGCCAGCAGCTTGGCGTCGCGCTCTGGGGCCAACGTCCTGACTTTC. Translation: CASSLASRSGANVLTF.